What follows are 20 T cell receptor beta chains derived from one specimen sequenced in a study of T cell responses to AZD1222 COVID-19 vaccine. Sequencing was performed with immunoSEQ multiplex PCR; in TCRdb, only in-frame clones are kept and a portion is missing. The sample consists of 100,000 to 150,000 clones, more than 80% of them appearing once. The sample in question was peripheral blood, obtained 28 days after the second AZD1222 dose. These receptors were obtained from an adult who received the AZD1222 COVID-19 vaccine.

This clone was detected only a few times. The chain carries TRBV6-5 and TRBJ1-2; 10 bases fit TRBD1. Losses at the gene ends were 2 bases for V and 8 bases for J; bases not matched to a gene: 8. The CDR3 has 15 amino acids. Germline values: CDR1 MNHEY, CDR2 SVGAGI. The CDR3: CASSYDRQGAKGYTF. CDR3 in DNA: TGTGCCAGCAGTTACGATCGACAGGGGGCGAAAGGCTACACCTTC.

The chain is built from TRBV7-2 and TRBJ1-2, with 7 bases fitting TRBD1. J was trimmed by 4 bases and V by 5 bases; bases with no gene match: 13. The CDR3 has 16 amino acids. The germline CDR1 and CDR2 sequences are SGHTA and FQGNSA. CDR3 sequence (DNA): TGTGCCAGCAGCCTCTGGACAGGAGGGGGGGTCTATGGCTACACCTTC. This codes for CASSLWTGGGVYGYTF. Full variable domain (remainder filled in from reference TRBV7-2 and TRBJ1-2): GAGVSQSPSNKVTEKGKDVELRCDPISGHTALYWYRQSLGQGLEFLIYFQGNSAPDKSGLPSDRFSAERTGGSVSTLTIQRTQQEDSAVYLCASSLWTGGGVYGYTFGSGTRLTVV.

V gene TRBV6-2 or TRBV6-3 combines with J gene TRBJ2-5; 8 positions agree with TRBD1. The length of the CDR3 is 17 residues. The V gene's germline CDR1 is MNHEY and CDR2 SVGEGT. J gave up 4 bases and V 1 base, and 11 bases lay outside the gene matches. Written as DNA, the CDR3 is TGTGCCAGCAGTTACTTCTCACCGGGACAGGACCCAGAGACCCAGTACTTC. Translated, it gives CASSYFSPGQDPETQYF.

The chain recombines TRBV20-1 with TRBJ2-1; unclear D gene. This CDR3 is 13 amino acids long. Germline V gives CDR1 DFQATT, CDR2 SNEGSKA (reference sequence). Trimming pared 3 bases from V and 2 bases from J, leaving 8 bases between. The CDR3 region has the DNA TGCAGTGCTAGTGTCGACCCCTACAATGAGCAGTTCTTC. Protein: CSASVDPYNEQFF.

The V and J genes are TRBV30 and TRBJ1-3; D gene uncertain. Trimming left V 1 base short and J 1 base short, with 20 bases between. The CDR3 has 18 amino acids. Germline V gene data show CDR1 as GTSNPN and CDR2 as SVGIG (reference sequence). The CDR3: CAWSENLPAPGSGNTIYF. CDR3 nucleotides: TGTGCCTGGAGTGAAAACTTGCCAGCCCCAGGTTCTGGAAACACCATATATTTT.

V is TRBV19 and J is TRBJ2-1; the D gene could be TRBD1 or TRBD2 (5 bases each). This CDR3 spans 15 amino acids. V was trimmed by 1 base and J by 4 bases, leaving 11 bases between them. Germline V CDR1 and CDR2: LNHDA, SQIVND (reference sequence). The CDR3 loop is CASSIGGTIYNEQFF. As DNA, the CDR3 is TGTGCCAGTAGTATAGGGGGGACGATTTACAATGAGCAGTTCTTC.

V gene TRBV13 combines with J gene TRBJ2-3; TRBD2 matches 10 bases. Germline CDR1 and CDR2: PRHDT and FYEKMQ (reference sequence). The trim removed 5 bases at V and 2 bases at J, leaving 16 bases unmatched. CDR3 length: 19 residues. For the CDR3, the DNA is TGTGCCAGCAGCCTAACCCTAGCGGGGGTTCGCGGTGACACAGATACGCAGTATTTT. Protein sequence: CASSLTLAGVRGDTDTQYF. Combining the CDR3 with reference TRBV13 and TRBJ2-3 gives the whole variable domain AAGVIQSPRHLIKEKRETATLKCYPIPRHDTVYWYQQGPGQDPQFLISFYEKMQSDKGSIPDRFSAQQFSDYHSELNMSSLELGDSALYFCASSLTLAGVRGDTDTQYFGPGTRLTVL.

This clone was counted many times. The J gene is TRBJ2-7, the V gene TRBV28, with D possibly matching TRBD2 (5 bases). This CDR3 is built from 15 residues. Trimming cost V 4 bases and J 0 bases, with 13 bases left between them. Looked up from germline, CDR1 is MDHEN and CDR2 is SYDVKM. For the CDR3, the DNA is TGTGCCAGCAGTTACAGCGGCGGTGGCTCCTACGAGCAGTACTTC. Its protein is CASSYSGGGSYEQYF.

The chain uses TRBV11-3 and TRBJ2-2; no definite D call. Germline assignment: CDR1 SGHNT and CDR2 YENEEA. The V end was cut by 1 base, the J end by 5 bases, with 14 bases between. The CDR3 is made up of 16 amino acids. CDR3 in DNA: TGTGCCAGCAGCTTAGTTGCAGGTCCTGGGACCGGGGAGCTGTTTTTT. It specifies CASSLVAGPGTGELFF. Full variable domain (rest looked up from reference TRBV11-3 and TRBJ2-2): EAGVVQSPRYKIIEKKQPVAFWCNPISGHNTLYWYLQNLGQGPELLIRYENEEAVDDSQLPKDRFSAERLKGVDSTLKIQPAELGDSAVYLCASSLVAGPGTGELFFGEGSRLTVL.

This chain uses TRBV27 with TRBJ1-5; no clear D gene. The CDR3 consists of 16 residues. Germline V lookup: CDR1 MNHEY, CDR2 SMNVEV (reference sequence). Trimming stripped 0 bases from V and 5 bases from J, with 14 bases between. DNA of the CDR3: TGTGCCAGCAGTTTATCCATGCGCGGAATTGATCAGCCCCAGCATTTT. Its translation is CASSLSMRGIDQPQHF.

CDR3 in amino acids: CASEGPYNEQFF. In DNA, the CDR3 is TGTGCCAGCGAGGGACCCTACAATGAGCAGTTCTTC. This chain links TRBV5-4 with TRBJ2-1; the D gene could be TRBD1 or TRBD2 (5 bases each). Germline assignment: CDR1 SGHNT and CDR2 YYREEE (reference sequence). Trimming took off 7 bases at V and 2 bases at J, with 7 bases between the two ends. The CDR3 runs 12 residues.

The V call is TRBV10-1, the J call TRBJ2-2; 7 positions agree with TRBD2. The CDR3 is 13 amino acids. The germline V gene has CDR1 WNHNN and CDR2 SYGVQD (reference sequence). The J segment lost 5 bases and the V segment lost 7 bases, leaving 4 bases of the junction unmatched. The CDR3 reads CASMRGGTGELFF. For the CDR3, the DNA is TGCGCCAGCATGCGGGGAGGGACCGGGGAGCTGTTTTTT.

The chain recombines TRBV27 with TRBJ2-6; D is undetermined. The V gene's germline CDR1 is MNHEY and CDR2 SMNVEV (reference sequence). Trimming took off 6 bases at V and 0 bases at J, with 18 bases between the two ends. The CDR3 loop spans 18 amino acids. CDR3 residues: CASSNGPIGLSGANVLTF. For the CDR3, the DNA is TGTGCCAGCAGCAATGGGCCCATTGGGCTCTCTGGGGCCAACGTCCTGACTTTC. The full variable domain, its missing parts supplied by reference TRBV27 and TRBJ2-6, is EAQVTQNPRYLITVTGKKLTVTCSQNMNHEYMSWYRQDPGLGLRQIYYSMNVEVTDKGDVPEGYKVSRKEKRNFPLILESPSPNQTSLYFCASSNGPIGLSGANVLTFGAGSRLTVL.

For the CDR3, the DNA is TGCAGTGCTGATAGCTACGAGCAGTACTTC. This sequence encodes CSADSYEQYF. V and J are TRBV20-1 and TRBJ2-7, with unresolved D. CDR1 and CDR2 from the germline V gene are DFQATT and SNEGSKA (reference sequence). This CDR3 region has 10 residues. The V and J ends lost 5 bases and 3 bases respectively, with 5 bases between them.

The chain has TRBV11-2 and TRBJ1-3; 7 bases align to TRBD1. J gave up 2 bases and V 5 bases, and 3 bases lay outside the gene matches. Per germline, CDR1 SGHAT and CDR2 FQNNGV. The CDR3 spans 14 residues. The CDR3 DNA sequence: TGTGCCAGCAGCGAGACAGGGACTGGAAACACCATATATTTT. It is translated as CASSETGTGNTIYF.

V gene TRBV19 combines with J gene TRBJ2-3; D could derive from TRBD1 or TRBD2 (5 bases each). The V gene's germline CDR1 is LNHDA and CDR2 SQIVND (reference sequence). V dropped 1 base and J dropped 2 bases, with 10 bases sitting between them. This CDR3 is built from 15 residues. The CDR3 nucleotides read TGTGCCAGTAGTATAGGAATCGGGGCCACAGATACGCAGTATTTT. This codes for CASSIGIGATDTQYF.

The chain recombines TRBV5-1 with TRBJ2-7; D uncertain. The CDR3 is 14 amino acids. Germline CDR1 is SGHRS and CDR2 is YFSETQ. V was shortened by 0 bases and J by 2 bases, with 9 bases between the two germline ends. The DNA of the CDR3 is TGCGCCAGCAGCTTGGATTCGACGGCCTACGAGCAGTACTTC. This codes for CASSLDSTAYEQYF.

This clone was picked up a small number of times. V usage is TRBV6-2 or TRBV6-3 and J usage is TRBJ2-2; 15 bases are shared with TRBD2. This CDR3 is 16 amino acids long. Germline lookup yields CDR1 MNHEY and CDR2 SVGEGT. The junction had 6 bases not matched to a gene; V was cut back by 6 bases and J by 7 bases. The CDR3 DNA reads as TGTGCCAGCAGCCGGACTAGCGGGGGGGCCAGCGGGGAGCTGTTTTTT. Amino acids: CASSRTSGGASGELFF.

This clone was found a few times. This chain links TRBV10-3 with TRBJ1-2; 7 nucleotides align to TRBD1. V was clipped by 0 bases and J by 0 bases; unmatched bases: 7. The CDR3 runs 17 residues. Germline values: CDR1 ENHRY, CDR2 SYGVKD. Written as DNA, the CDR3 is TGTGCCATCAGTGAGTCCCCCACAGGGGCCGCTAACTATGGCTACACCTTC. Residues: CAISESPTGAANYGYTF.

CDR3 coding DNA: TGCGCCAGCAGCTTCTCTTTTACAGCCTACGAGCAGTACTTC. It translates to CASSFSFTAYEQYF. The chain uses TRBV5-1 and TRBJ2-7; D remains ambiguous. CDR1 and CDR2 from the germline V gene are SGHRS and YFSETQ. V was clipped by 2 bases and J by 2 bases, with 11 bases between them. This CDR3 comprises 14 residues. The full variable domain, with the rest looked up from reference TRBV5-1 and TRBJ2-7, is KAGVTQTPRYLIKTRGQQVTLSCSPISGHRSVSWYQQTPGQGLQFLFEYFSETQRNKGNFPGRFSGRQFSNSRSEMNVSTLELGDSALYLCASSFSFTAYEQYFGPGTRLTVT.